Listed here is a single T cell receptor beta chain. What it binds is unknown. The data stem from a study of vaccination and CD4 T cells after COVID-19. Whole-study findings and limits: Convalescent patients saw a median roughly 85% of their reactive clones show up only after vaccination.

TCRdb independently ran MiXCR on the PCR reads; one entry per CDR3 protein. The sample holds about 24,000 distinct CDR3 sequences, 51% seen once. The CDR3 is 17 residues long. Trimming at V came to 1 base and at J to 4 bases, leaving 10 bases not matched to a gene. Germline lookup yields CDR1 SGHAT and CDR2 FQNNGV. The V call is TRBV11-2, the J call TRBJ1-2; 9 nucleotides align to TRBD1. This material consisted of CD4+ T cells from blood, taken before SARS-CoV-2 vaccination. The receptor was isolated from a human donor who had recovered from COVID-19. CDR3 sequence: CASSLVPGQGQGYGYTF. Here the CDR3 DNA reads TGTGCCAGCAGCTTAGTCCCCGGACAGGGGCAGGGCTATGGCTACACCTTC.